A selection of T cell receptor beta chains follows, all from one sample in a study of blood T cell repertoires in COVID-19. Produced via immunoSEQ multiplex PCR; TCRdb's table is partial and in-frame only. Of a few hundred thousand clones listed, 80% to 90% are singletons. Input material: PBMCs or T cells enriched from blood (not recorded which). The source is a woman aged 40-49 years with acute COVID-19. Each CDR3 is given with its conserved first and last residue. The D gene is left open where the match is weak. Expanded clones get a size class; other rows say once, few or many, or leave the size out.

DNA	CDR3	V	D	J	size
TGTGCCAGCAGCTCCAGAACCGGGACAGGGTACGGTGAAGCTTTCTTT	CASSSRTGTGYGEAFF	TRBV7-9	TRBD1	TRBJ1-1	-
TGTGCCAGCAGCTTGGTTTCCGGGACCTACGAGCAGTACTTC	CASSLVSGTYEQYF	TRBV11-1	-	TRBJ2-7	-
TGCGCCAGTCAGGGATGGGTTAGCGGGGGTTACAATGAGCAGTTCTTC	CASQGWVSGGYNEQFF	TRBV5-1	TRBD2	TRBJ2-1	-
TGTGCCACCAGCAGAGATGTAAGGGGGCTTGAGCCCCAGCATTTT	CATSRDVRGLEPQHF	TRBV15	TRBD1	TRBJ1-5	-
TGTGCCAGCAGCATAACCCGGGACAGGGTTGGGGATGGCTACACCTTC	CASSITRDRVGDGYTF	TRBV7-3	TRBD1	TRBJ1-2	-
TGTGCCAGCAGCTTGGACGGACATAACTATGGCTACACCTTC	CASSLDGHNYGYTF	TRBV5-5	-	TRBJ1-2	once
TGTGCCAGCAGTTCGGTTTCTGAAGCTTTCTTT	CASSSVSEAFF	TRBV6-5	-	TRBJ1-1	few
TGCGCCAGCAGCCAAGGAGTTGAGGCCGGGGAGCTGTTTTTT	CASSQGVEAGELFF	TRBV4-3	-	TRBJ2-2	few
TGTGCCAGCAGCCTTATGGATCTAGCGGGCACAGATACGCAGTATTTT	CASSLMDLAGTDTQYF	TRBV11-2	TRBD2	TRBJ2-3	-
TGCAGCGCCGAGCGTGGCGACACAGATACGCAGTATTTT	CSAERGDTDTQYF	TRBV29-1	-	TRBJ2-3	-